This is a list of T cell receptor beta chains from one sample in a study of vaccination and CD4 T cells after COVID-19. TCRdb ran MiXCR on the PCR reads and lists one entry per CDR3 protein. The sample shows roughly 8,700 distinct CDR3 sequences, roughly 52% of them seen only once. Antigens for these TCRs are unknown. The source material was CD4+ T cells from blood, cultured in vitro. These receptors originate from a human donor in good health. The CDR3 runs from the conserved cysteine through the conserved F or W. D genes are given only for firm matches. Clone size is shown for a subset of rows, as once, few, many or a class of expanded clone.

V gene	D gene	clone size	J gene	CDR3 DNA	CDR3 protein
TRBV5-3	TRBD1	-	TRBJ2-5	TGTGCCAGAAGCGGAACCGGGACAGAGGGCCAAGAGACCCAGTACTTC	CARSGTGTEGQETQYF
TRBV6-2/TRBV6-3	-	-	TRBJ2-7	TGTGCCAGCAGCTACAACCCCGCGGTTTCGAGTCGTGGCTCCTACGAGCAGTACTTC	CASSYNPAVSSRGSYEQYF
TRBV7-2	TRBD2	-	TRBJ2-3	TGTGCCAGCAGCAGACTAGCGGGGGGAGGGGCAGATACGCAGTATTTT	CASSRLAGGGADTQYF
TRBV5-1	-	-	TRBJ1-2	TGCGCCAGCAGCTTGGACCGGGGGCAGGATGGCTACACCTTC	CASSLDRGQDGYTF
TRBV6-1	-	few	TRBJ1-2	TGTGCCAGCAGGTCGGACGGACGAGGTACCACCTATGGCTACACCTTC	CASRSDGRGTTYGYTF
TRBV6-1	-	-	TRBJ1-3	TGTGCCAGCAGAGTCCCAGGGGCGTCTGGAAACACCATATATTTT	CASRVPGASGNTIYF
TRBV28	-	-	TRBJ1-5	TGTGCCAGCAGTCCCCTAGGCCCGAGTGAACCCCAGCATTTT	CASSPLGPSEPQHF
TRBV20-1	-	-	TRBJ1-2	TGCAGTGCCGGACTATTTGATGGCTACACCTTC	CSAGLFDGYTF
TRBV7-2	TRBD2	few	TRBJ2-2	TGTGCCAGCAGCGGGAAGGGACTAGCGGGCACCGGGGAGCTGTTTTTT	CASSGKGLAGTGELFF
TRBV27	TRBD1	-	TRBJ1-5	TGTGCCAGCAGGGACAGGGGCGGCAATCAGCCCCAGCATTTT	CASRDRGGNQPQHF
TRBV11-2	-	-	TRBJ1-4	TGTGCCAGCAGCTTAGGTGGGGTGGAAAAACTGTTTTTT	CASSLGGVEKLFF
TRBV19	-	-	TRBJ1-2	TGTGCCAGTAGCGACCCCGGGACAAAAGGGAGAGGGGGCTACACCTTC	CASSDPGTKGRGGYTF
TRBV7-9	TRBD2	-	TRBJ2-5	TGTGCCAGCAGCTTTCAGGAGGGGCTAGCGGCAGAGACCCAGTACTTC	CASSFQEGLAAETQYF
TRBV30	TRBD1	-	TRBJ1-2	TGTGCCTGGACAGGGGGGATGTATGGCTACACCTTC	CAWTGGMYGYTF
TRBV6-1	TRBD1	-	TRBJ1-3	TGTGCCAGCAGTCCTACAGGGGGATTGAACACCATATATTTT	CASSPTGGLNTIYF
TRBV20-1	TRBD2	few	TRBJ2-7	TGCAGTGCCGACAGACTAGCGGGAGGGCCAAGAACCTACGAGCAGTACTTC	CSADRLAGGPRTYEQYF
TRBV29-1	-	-	TRBJ2-3	TGCAGCGTTGAATTCCAGCGGGGCACAGATACGCAGTATTTT	CSVEFQRGTDTQYF